The 14 T cell receptor beta chains in this list originate from one sample, sequenced in a study of vaccination and CD4 T cells after COVID-19. Sample treatment: 10-day PBMC culture with coronavirus spike peptide pools or control peptides (ViraFEST assay). The Oncomine TCR Beta short-read assay sequenced DNA from cultured CD4+ T cells. TCRdb processed the PCR reads anew with MiXCR; each CDR3 protein has one entry. Counted here are approximately 8,500 distinct CDR3 sequences, 60% occurring once; the ten biggest clones make up around 32%. No cognate antigen is known for these TCRs. The sequenced material came from CD4+ T cells from blood, cultured in vitro. The receptors originated from a human donor who had recovered from COVID-19.

This clonotype has more than one count but fewer than ten. The chain joins TRBV6-5 to TRBJ1-2, with a tentative D call TRBD1 (6 bases). Germline V gene lookup returns CDR1 MNHEY and CDR2 SVGAGI. The V end was cut by 4 bases, the J end by 4 bases, with 13 bases between. There are 14 residues in the CDR3. CDR3 coding DNA: TGTGCCAGCAGTTCGCCTCAGGGGCCCTATGGCTACACCTTC. This encodes CASSSPQGPYGYTF.

This clonotype was counted between two and nine times. The J gene is TRBJ2-6, the V gene TRBV20-1; D may be TRBD2 (7 bases). The CDR3 has 16 residues. Germline CDR1 and CDR2: DFQATT and SNEGSKA (reference sequence). V lost 3 bases and J lost 2, with 14 bases in between. The CDR3 sequence: CSASSAGAPGANVLTF. Here the CDR3 DNA reads TGCAGTGCTAGTTCTGCGGGGGCGCCTGGGGCCAACGTCCTGACTTTC.

V usage is TRBV5-1 and J usage is TRBJ2-3; D possibly matches TRBD1 or TRBD2 (5 bases each). The CDR3 extends over 15 amino acids. The V gene's germline CDR1 is SGHRS and CDR2 YFSETQ. Deletions cut 4 bases from V and 0 bases from J, with 12 bases between. CDR3 protein: CASSTGTKSTDTQYF. Here the CDR3 DNA reads TGCGCCAGCAGCACCGGGACGAAGAGCACAGATACGCAGTATTTT.

The V call is TRBV12-5, the J call TRBJ2-5; 8 bases are a match to TRBD2. V shed 3 bases, J shed 3 bases, and the junction held 9 bases outside the gene matches. The CDR3 sequence is 16 residues long. Germline V gene lookup returns CDR1 LGHNT and CDR2 FRNRAP. This CDR3 reads CASGLGISGAEETQYF. The CDR3 DNA sequence: TGTGCTAGTGGTTTAGGAATTAGCGGGGCCGAAGAGACCCAGTACTTC.

The rearrangement joins TRBV10-3 to TRBJ1-2; D is unclear. The length of the CDR3 is 17 residues. Germline V lookup: CDR1 ENHRY, CDR2 SYGVKD. Between the trimmed V and J ends, which lost 4 bases and 3 bases, there was a span of 21 bases. CDR3 in amino acids: CAISVGPTRSRDYGYTF. The CDR3 DNA follows: TGTGCCATCAGTGTCGGACCGACTCGCTCACGTGACTATGGCTACACCTTC.

The chain couples TRBV30 to TRBJ2-5, with 13 bases that match TRBD2. Germline V lookup: CDR1 GTSNPN, CDR2 SVGIG (reference sequence). The CDR3 sequence is 20 residues long. V shed 2 bases, J shed 0 bases, and the junction held 15 bases outside the gene matches. DNA of the CDR3: TGTGCCTGGAGTTCTGGGAAAAGACTAGCGGGGGGACTCAACCAAGAGACCCAGTACTTC. Amino acids: CAWSSGKRLAGGLNQETQYF.

In the case of this clonotype: An end of the junction does not agree with germline; a read error may underlie this. The chain recombines TRBV7-2 with TRBJ2-5; TRBD1 matches 7 bases. Germline lookup yields CDR1 SGHTA and CDR2 FQGNSA. CDR3 length equals 14 residues. The CDR3 DNA reads as TGTGCCACCAGCCTCGACAGGGTTGGAGAGACCCAGTACTTC. Translation: CATSLDRVGETQYF.

This clonotype was recorded once. This chain joins TRBV7-2 and TRBJ2-2; D gene uncertain. CDR1 and CDR2 (germline): SGHTA, FQGNSA. The CDR3 totals 13 residues. The ends were cut back, 5 bases at V and 4 bases at J, with 8 bases in the middle. The CDR3 sequence is CASSLRSTGELFF. The DNA for the CDR3 is TGTGCCAGCAGCCTGAGGAGCACCGGGGAGCTGTTTTTT. The whole variable domain, remainder taken from reference TRBV7-2 and TRBJ2-2, is GAGVSQSPSNKVTEKGKDVELRCDPISGHTALYWYRQSLGQGLEFLIYFQGNSAPDKSGLPSDRFSAERTGGSVSTLTIQRTQQEDSAVYLCASSLRSTGELFFGEGSRLTVL.

This clonotype has just a few counts. The V and J genes are TRBV20-1 and TRBJ1-5; tentative D call: TRBD1 (5 bases). Germline CDR1 and CDR2: DFQATT and SNEGSKA (reference sequence). The CDR3 extends over 14 amino acids. V dropped 1 base and J dropped 2 bases, with 9 bases sitting between them. The CDR3 DNA is TGCAGTGCTAGAGGGGGGGTGGGCAATCAGCCCCAGCATTTT. Translating gives CSARGGVGNQPQHF.

The V gene is TRBV6-2 or TRBV6-3, the J gene TRBJ2-7; D not resolved. With 6 bases removed from V and 0 bases from J, the gap between germline ends came to 15 bases. CDR1 is MNHEY, CDR2 SVGEGT, per germline. CDR3 size: 15 residues. The CDR3 is CASSALVRSSYEQYF. The DNA for the CDR3 is TGTGCCAGCAGCGCCTTAGTGAGGAGCTCCTACGAGCAGTACTTC.

As regards this clonotype: At one end the junction does not follow the germline gene, possibly because of a read error. This chain uses TRBV15 with TRBJ1-1; D unresolved. CDR1 is LNHNV and CDR2 is YYDKDF in the germline V gene (reference sequence). The CDR3 is 14 amino acids. Written as DNA, the CDR3 is TGTGCCGCCAGCAGAGATATATTGGGCACTGAAGCTTTCTTT. It yields the protein CAASRDILGTEAFF.

The chain couples TRBV19 to TRBJ1-6, with 7 bases aligning to TRBD1. This CDR3 contains 17 residues. Germline V gene data show CDR1 as LNHDA and CDR2 as SQIVND (reference sequence). The J segment lost 6 bases and the V segment lost 5 bases, leaving 13 bases of the junction unmatched. Here the CDR3 DNA reads TGTGCCAGTAGTGCACGACAGGGTCACCTTATTAATTCACCCCTCCACTTT. Translating it yields CASSARQGHLINSPLHF.

A few counts support this clonotype. The V gene is TRBV6-1, the J gene TRBJ1-5; 10 bases are a match to TRBD1. Germline CDR1 reads MNHNS; CDR2 reads SASEGT. This CDR3 contains 15 residues. Trimming took 6 bases from V and 3 from J; bases not matched to a gene: 5. Here the CDR3 reads CASRVGTGANQPQHF. CDR3 nucleotides: TGTGCCAGCAGAGTGGGGACAGGGGCCAATCAGCCCCAGCATTTT.

This chain connects TRBV20-1 to TRBJ1-6; no clear D gene. V was pared by 0 bases and J by 0 bases, with 9 bases between. The length of the CDR3 is 16 residues. Per the germline V gene, CDR1 is DFQATT and CDR2 is SNEGSKA (reference sequence). The CDR3 loop is CSARERGSSYNSPLHF. Written as DNA, the CDR3 is TGCAGTGCTAGAGAAAGAGGAAGCTCCTATAATTCACCCCTCCACTTT.